Listed below are T cell receptor beta chains from one sample, sequenced in a study of blood T cell repertoires in COVID-19. Some clones are missing from TCRdb's copy, which holds only in-frame ones; the method was immunoSEQ multiplex PCR. The table includes 200,000 to 250,000 clones, roughly 88% detected once. The sample comprised PBMCs or T cells enriched from blood (not recorded which). Receptors originate from a woman aged 25 to 39 who had been exposed to COVID-19. Each CDR3 is given with its conserved first and last residue. D genes are given only for firm matches. Size tells how often a clone was seen (once, few, many) or the class of an expanded clone, and some rows leave it out.

size: .; V: TRBV6-5; D: TRBD1; J: TRBJ1-4; DNA: TGTGCCAGCAGTTCGGGACAGGGGTTTGAAAAACTGTTTTTT; CDR3: CASSSGQGFEKLFF
size: .; V: TRBV3-1/TRBV3-2; D: TRBD1; J: TRBJ1-2; DNA: TGTGCCAGCAGCCGACTACAGGGGACATATGGCTACACCTTC; CDR3: CASSRLQGTYGYTF
size: few; V: TRBV2; D: .; J: TRBJ1-5; DNA: TGTGCCAGCAGTGAAAATAGAGGGCCCCAGCATTTT; CDR3: CASSENRGPQHF
size: .; V: TRBV12-5; D: TRBD2; J: TRBJ2-1; DNA: TGTGCTAGTGGTTTGGTAATAGCGGGAGACTACAATGAGCAGTTCTTC; CDR3: CASGLVIAGDYNEQFF
size: few; V: TRBV4-2; D: .; J: TRBJ2-3; DNA: TGTGCCAGCAGCCAAGACTTCGGCGCTGGAGTCACAGATACGCAGTATTTT; CDR3: CASSQDFGAGVTDTQYF
size: .; V: TRBV6-5; D: .; J: TRBJ1-2; DNA: TGTGCCAGCAGTCTCCGGGGGATTATGGGCTACACCTTC; CDR3: CASSLRGIMGYTF
size: .; V: TRBV11-2; D: TRBD2; J: TRBJ2-5; DNA: TGTGCCAGCAGCACGACTAGCGTTTACTTAGAGACCCAGTACTTC; CDR3: CASSTTSVYLETQYF
size: .; V: TRBV20-1; D: TRBD2; J: TRBJ2-7; DNA: TGCAGTGCTAGTCCCCGCCGGCTAGCGGGAACCGAGCAGTACTTC; CDR3: CSASPRRLAGTEQYF
size: once; V: TRBV12-3/TRBV12-4; D: .; J: TRBJ1-2; DNA: TGTGCCAGCAGTTTTGGACAGCGTGACACCTTC; CDR3: CASSFGQRDTF
size: .; V: TRBV30; D: TRBD1; J: TRBJ1-1; DNA: TGTGCCTGGATCGGACAGGGGTGGACTGAAGCTTTCTTT; CDR3: CAWIGQGWTEAFF
size: once; V: TRBV3-1/TRBV3-2; D: TRBD1; J: TRBJ1-6; DNA: TGTGCCAGCAGTTTCCAGGGGGATAATTCACCCCTCCACTTT; CDR3: CASSFQGDNSPLHF
size: .; V: TRBV7-3; D: .; J: TRBJ1-1; DNA: TGTGCCAGCAGCTTATCATCGAACACTGAAGCTTTCTTT; CDR3: CASSLSSNTEAFF
size: once; V: TRBV24-1; D: .; J: TRBJ1-2; DNA: TGTGCCACCAGTGATTCGCGTGTACAGGGAGTCTATGGCTACACCTTC; CDR3: CATSDSRVQGVYGYTF
size: once; V: TRBV19; D: .; J: TRBJ2-2; DNA: TGTGCCTCCAACATGGTAACCGGGGAGCTGTTTTTT; CDR3: CASNMVTGELFF